Below are 26 T cell receptor beta chains sequenced from a single sample in a study of blood T cells in healthy people across ages. A sample-barcoded 5' primer and a J-beta primer mix were used in a second PCR of about 7 to 12 cycles. TCRdb reprocessed the 5' RACE reads with MiXCR, giving one entry per CDR3 protein. The sample yields hundreds of thousands of distinct CDR3 sequences, around two thirds seen once. The sample comprised blood. The source is a young man in good health.

The chain uses TRBV9 and TRBJ2-1; D might be TRBD1 or TRBD2, each matching 5 bases. The CDR3 covers 15 residues. CDR1 is SGDLS and CDR2 is YYNGEE in the germline V gene. V lost 3 bases to trimming and J lost 10 bases, with 20 bases between them. In nucleotides, the CDR3 is TGTGCCAGCAGCGCTCGAGGGGACGGGCAATACGAGCAGTTCTTC. This codes for CASSARGDGQYEQFF.

The chain carries TRBV7-9 and TRBJ1-1; D gene unclear. The V gene lost 0 bases and the J gene lost 2 bases, with 10 bases spanning the gap. The germline V gene encodes CDR1 SEHNR and CDR2 FQNEAQ (reference sequence). The CDR3 length is 15 residues. The CDR3 nucleotides read TGTGCCAGCAGCTTAGCTTCGATCTCTAACACTGAAGCTTTCTTT. Protein sequence: CASSLASISNTEAFF.

This chain joins TRBV2 and TRBJ2-3, with D tentatively TRBD1 or TRBD2 (5 bases each). CDR1 is SNHLY, CDR2 FYNNEI, per germline. This CDR3 has 14 residues. V was pared by 6 bases and J by 1 base, with 11 bases between. The CDR3 loop reads CASREGYRTDTQYF. In DNA, the CDR3 is TGTGCCAGCAGAGAGGGGTACCGCACAGATACGCAGTATTTT.

This chain uses TRBV5-1 with TRBJ2-1; 13 positions match TRBD2. Germline V gene sequence: CDR1 SGHRS, CDR2 YFSETQ. The J segment lost 4 bases and the V segment lost 4 bases, leaving 5 bases of the junction unmatched. The CDR3 sequence is 16 residues long. The CDR3 DNA reads TGCGCCAGCAGCGAGGGGACTAGCGGGGATTACAATGAGCAGTTCTTC. Protein: CASSEGTSGDYNEQFF.

The chain recombines TRBV20-1 with TRBJ2-3, with D perhaps given as TRBD1 or TRBD2 (6 bases each). The CDR3 extends over 14 amino acids. In germline, CDR1 is DFQATT, CDR2 SNEGSKA (reference sequence). The germline V and J ends were trimmed by 3 bases and 3 bases, with 13 bases remaining between them. Here the CDR3 DNA reads TGCAGTGCTAGGGGGGGCGCGAGTACAGATACGCAGTATTTT. As protein: CSARGGASTDTQYF.

The rearrangement uses TRBV6-6 and TRBJ2-7; TRBD1 aligns across 8 bases. V shed 2 bases and J 0 bases; nucleotides not matched to a gene: 3. Germline CDR1 reads MNHNY; CDR2 reads SVGAGI (reference sequence). This CDR3 comprises 15 residues. The CDR3 region is CASSYRTGSSYEQYF. The DNA of the CDR3 is TGTGCCAGCAGTTACAGGACAGGGTCCTCCTACGAGCAGTACTTC.

The chain joins TRBV12-3 or TRBV12-4 to TRBJ1-2; weak D call: TRBD1 (6 bases). The CDR3 is 12 amino acids. Trimming took 6 bases from V and 8 from J, leaving 13 bases between them. The DNA of the CDR3 is TGTGCCAGCAGCCGGGACATTCAGGGCTACACCTTC. Residues: CASSRDIQGYTF.

The gene calls are TRBV20-1 and TRBJ2-7; 7 bases align to TRBD2. Germline loops: CDR1 DFQATT, CDR2 SNEGSKA (reference sequence). The CDR3 extends over 12 amino acids. V trimming: 2 bases; J trimming: 6 bases; junction bases outside the gene matches: 4. The CDR3 protein is CSARWTSGEQYF. The DNA of the CDR3 is TGCAGTGCTAGATGGACTAGTGGCGAGCAGTACTTC.

This chain joins TRBV6-1 and TRBJ2-6; no definite D call. The ends were cut back, 5 bases at V and 0 bases at J, with 17 bases in the middle. Per the germline V gene, CDR1 is MNHNS and CDR2 is SASEGT. The CDR3 contains 18 residues. This chain's CDR3 is CASSPGWQVSSGANVLTF. The CDR3 DNA sequence: TGTGCCAGCAGTCCGGGTTGGCAGGTCAGCTCTGGGGCCAACGTCCTGACTTTC.

The chain couples TRBV4-2 to TRBJ1-5, with a possible D match to TRBD1 (5 bases). This CDR3 region has 16 residues. Germline V gene lookup returns CDR1 LGHNA and CDR2 YNFKEQ. V gave up 1 base and J gave up 5 bases, with 15 bases separating them. The CDR3 nucleotides read TGTGCCAGCAGCCAAGCACATAAAGGGACGGATCAGCCCCAGCATTTT. This translates into CASSQAHKGTDQPQHF.

Of note for this clonotype: This may be a read error: a much more frequent sequence differs by one nucleotide. The chain couples TRBV20-1 to TRBJ2-1; the match to TRBD2 covers 9 bases. V lost 6 bases to trimming and J lost 8 bases; unmatched junction nucleotides: 5. CDR1 and CDR2 (germline): DFQATT, SNEGSKA (reference sequence). The CDR3 loop spans 12 amino acids. The CDR3 nucleotides are TGCAGTGCCCCGGGACTAGCACATGAGCAGTTCTTC. Its translation: CSAPGLAHEQFF.

This chain joins TRBV5-6 and TRBJ2-3; TRBD2 aligns across 8 bases. The V and J ends lost 4 bases and 0 bases, in that order; junction bases with no gene match: 4. This CDR3 region has 15 residues. CDR1 and CDR2 (germline): SGHDT, YYEEEE. CDR3 DNA: TGTGCCAGCAGCACGGGGGGGGTGAGCACAGATACGCAGTATTTT. The encoded protein is CASSTGGVSTDTQYF.

The V call is TRBV4-2, the J call TRBJ2-1; 11 nucleotides align to TRBD2. This CDR3 contains 18 residues. The J segment lost 7 bases and the V segment lost 1 base, leaving 12 bases of the junction unmatched. CDR1 and CDR2 from the germline V gene are LGHNA and YNFKEQ. The CDR3 coding sequence is TGTGCCAGCAGCCAAGCTGATAGCGGGGGGGGTCTGAGTAATGAGCAGTTCTTC. Its translation: CASSQADSGGGLSNEQFF.

This clonotype was recorded a few times. The genes are TRBV5-1 and TRBJ2-3, with D possibly being TRBD1 (5 bases). The germline gives CDR1 SGHRS, CDR2 YFSETQ. The V end was cut by 0 bases, the J end by 2 bases, with 7 bases between. This CDR3 is built from 14 residues. The CDR3 loop is CASSLETATDTQYF. In DNA, the CDR3 is TGCGCCAGCAGCTTGGAGACAGCCACAGATACGCAGTATTTT.

This clonotype was picked up many times. This sequence joins TRBV20-1 and TRBJ2-5; no clear D. V was clipped by 6 bases and J by 2 bases, with 7 bases between them. There are 11 residues in the CDR3. The germline V gene encodes CDR1 DFQATT and CDR2 SNEGSKA (reference sequence). The CDR3 spells CSAELQETQYF. The CDR3 nucleotides are TGCAGTGCCGAATTACAAGAGACCCAGTACTTC.

The V and J genes are TRBV7-2 and TRBJ2-3, with TRBD2 matching over 8 bases. Germline values: CDR1 SGHTA, CDR2 FQGNSA. The V segment lost 5 bases and the J segment 2 bases; nucleotides outside the gene matches: 12. The CDR3 loop spans 17 amino acids. CDR3 loop: CASSPGGSGVLTDTQYF. The CDR3 coding sequence is TGTGCCAGCAGCCCGGGGGGGAGCGGGGTACTCACAGATACGCAGTATTTT.

The genes are TRBV7-2 and TRBJ2-2, with TRBD2 identical over 7 bases. With 5 bases clipped from V and 5 bases from J, the junction kept 11 bases outside the gene matches. CDR3 size: 16 residues. The germline V gene has CDR1 SGHTA and CDR2 FQGNSA. CDR3 sequence: CASSPLAGGVTGELFF. Here the CDR3 DNA reads TGTGCCAGCAGCCCACTGGCTGGGGGGGTAACCGGGGAGCTGTTTTTT. The full variable domain, with the rest looked up from reference TRBV7-2 and TRBJ2-2, is GAGVSQSPSNKVTEKGKDVELRCDPISGHTALYWYRQSLGQGLEFLIYFQGNSAPDKSGLPSDRFSAERTGGSVSTLTIQRTQQEDSAVYLCASSPLAGGVTGELFFGEGSRLTVL.

The V gene is TRBV28, the J gene TRBJ2-5; tentative D call: TRBD1 (5 bases). The CDR3 spans 15 residues. Germline V lookup: CDR1 MDHEN, CDR2 SYDVKM. Trimming took 6 bases from V and 0 from J, leaving 14 bases between them. CDR3 region: CASSLGHRNQETQYF. For the CDR3, the DNA is TGTGCCAGCAGCCTAGGACACCGAAACCAAGAGACCCAGTACTTC.

This clonotype was seen a few times. This may stem from a read error, because a much larger clone lies one nucleotide away. This sequence joins TRBV15 and TRBJ2-5; perhaps D is TRBD1 or TRBD2 (6 bases each). The CDR3 contains 16 residues. V lost 3 bases to trimming and J lost 4 bases, with 18 bases between them. Germline loops: CDR1 LNHNV, CDR2 YYDKDF (reference sequence). CDR3 protein: CATSRWVGGPGETQYF. The CDR3 coding sequence is TGTGCCACCAGCAGGTGGGTGGGGGGCCCTGGAGAGACCCAGTACTTC.

A remark on this clonotype: One junction end disagrees with the germline gene, perhaps due to a read error. The chain couples TRBV10-3 to TRBJ2-5; perhaps D is TRBD1 or TRBD2 (6 bases each). In germline, CDR1 is ENHRY, CDR2 SYGVKD. The CDR3 is made up of 14 amino acids. CDR3 region: CTISENREEETQYF. DNA of the CDR3: TGTACCATCAGTGAAAACAGGGAGGAGGAGACCCAGTACTTC.

This clonotype was counted only a few times. V and J are TRBV28 and TRBJ1-2; TRBD1 might be the D (5 bases). The V end lost 4 bases, the J end lost 3 bases, and 9 bases lay between the germline ends. This CDR3 is 13 amino acids long. Germline V gene sequence: CDR1 MDHEN, CDR2 SYDVKM. CDR3 coding DNA: TGTGCCAGCAGTTCGGGACTCCACTATGGCTACACCTTC. Its protein product is CASSSGLHYGYTF.

The chain combines TRBV5-1 with TRBJ1-6; weak D call: TRBD1 (5 bases). Trimming left V 3 bases short and J 10 bases short, with 14 bases between. The CDR3 loop spans 14 amino acids. The germline gives CDR1 SGHRS, CDR2 YFSETQ. The DNA for the CDR3 is TGCGCCAGCAGCTGGACTCTTCAGGGCTCACCCCTCCACTTT. Protein: CASSWTLQGSPLHF.

This clonotype was observed a handful of times. This chain uses TRBV6-5 with TRBJ2-3; 11 bases are shared with TRBD2. V was pared by 2 bases and J by 0 bases, with 4 bases of the junction left unmatched. The CDR3 consists of 17 residues. Per the germline V gene, CDR1 is MNHEY and CDR2 is SVGAGI. CDR3 nucleotides: TGTGCCAGCAGTTACGGGACTAGCGGAGCTAGCACAGATACGCAGTATTTT. This gives the protein CASSYGTSGASTDTQYF.

The rearrangement uses TRBV7-3 and TRBJ2-5; no definite D call. The V gene lost 1 base and the J gene lost 0 bases, with 15 bases spanning the gap. This CDR3 is 17 amino acids long. Germline V CDR1 and CDR2: SGHTA, FQGTGA. The CDR3 reads CASSLMGAGHHQETQYF. The CDR3 DNA reads as TGTGCCAGCAGCTTAATGGGCGCAGGTCATCACCAAGAGACCCAGTACTTC.

There are a few counts of this clonotype. The chain joins TRBV18 to TRBJ2-7; 7 nucleotides match TRBD1. The CDR3 is 15 amino acids. Trimming cost V 2 bases and J 2 bases; bases outside gene matches: 6. The germline V gene encodes CDR1 KGHSH and CDR2 LQKENI. The CDR3 region has the DNA TGTGCCAGCTCACCATCTGGGGACAGAGCCTACGAGCAGTACTTC. It yields the protein CASSPSGDRAYEQYF.

The chain couples TRBV6-2 or TRBV6-3 to TRBJ2-7, with D hard to call. There are 14 residues in the CDR3. In germline, CDR1 is MNHEY, CDR2 SVGEGT. Deletions cut 9 bases from V and 1 base from J, with 16 bases between. CDR3 region: CASYGMRSSYEQYF. For the CDR3, the DNA is TGTGCCAGTTACGGAATGCGTAGTTCCTACGAGCAGTACTTC.